This T cell receptor (beta chain) is drawn from a study of healthy donors' naive CD4 and CD8 T cells. V was clipped by 10 bases and J by 2 bases; unmatched bases: 13. This CDR3 comprises 15 residues. Germline V gene sequence: CDR1 LNHDA, CDR2 SQIVND (reference sequence). Starting from roughly 0.55 ug of total RNA, TCR libraries were made with linear amplification. One entry per CDR3 protein results from TCRdb running MiXCR on the reads. This table has roughly 200,000 distinct CDR3 sequences, around 80% appearing once. There are a few counts of this clonotype. This sequence joins TRBV19 and TRBJ2-5; 7 bases are shared with TRBD1. This TCR was sampled from a pool of human donors in good health; the sample pools cells from several healthy donors. Sequencing input: naive CD4+ and CD8+ T cells sorted from blood, pooled from several donors. The CDR3 DNA follows: TGTGCCATCCTTGCCCCCGGGACAGTACAAGAGACCCAGTACTTC. Residues: CAILAPGTVQETQYF.